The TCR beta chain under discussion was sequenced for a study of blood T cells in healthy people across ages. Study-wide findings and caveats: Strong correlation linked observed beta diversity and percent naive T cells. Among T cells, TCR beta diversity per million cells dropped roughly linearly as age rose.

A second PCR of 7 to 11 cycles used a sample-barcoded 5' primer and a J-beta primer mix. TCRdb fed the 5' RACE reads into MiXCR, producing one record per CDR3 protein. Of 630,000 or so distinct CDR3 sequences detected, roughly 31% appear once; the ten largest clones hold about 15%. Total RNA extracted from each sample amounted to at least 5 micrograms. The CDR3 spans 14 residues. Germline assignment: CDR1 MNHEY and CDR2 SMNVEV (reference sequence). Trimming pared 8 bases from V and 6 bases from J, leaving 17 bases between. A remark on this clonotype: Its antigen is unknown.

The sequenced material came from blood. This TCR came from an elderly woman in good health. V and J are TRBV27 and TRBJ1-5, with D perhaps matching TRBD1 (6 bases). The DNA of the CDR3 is TGTGCCAGCGGGTTACAGGGTAATAGTCAGCCCCAGCATTTT. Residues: CASGLQGNSQPQHF.